The 28 T cell receptor beta chains in this list originate from one sample, sequenced in a study of breast tumors, draining lymph nodes, adjacent tissues. TCRdb redid the calling of the multiplex PCR reads with MiXCR, one entry per CDR3 protein. The sample lists around 130,000 distinct CDR3 sequences, less than 20% seen once, with 3% to 4% in the top ten. Axillary draining lymph nodes of breast cancer patients supplied the node samples. The sequenced material came from axillary lymph node tissue. These receptors originate from a female donor with breast cancer. Some clones in this sample may be carry-over from other donors' samples.

Many counts were recorded for this clonotype. This rearrangement joins TRBV6-5 to TRBJ2-1, with no clear D. The germline V gene encodes CDR1 MNHEY and CDR2 SVGAGI. This CDR3 is built from 14 residues. V was pared by 2 bases and J by 2 bases, with 7 bases between. DNA for the CDR3: TGTGCCAGCAGTTACAAGGGTACCTACAATGAGCAGTTCTTC. It encodes CASSYKGTYNEQFF.

This clonotype was recorded many times. V is TRBV6-2 or TRBV6-3 and J is TRBJ2-5; 7 nucleotides match TRBD1. The germline gives CDR1 MNHEY, CDR2 SVGEGT. This CDR3 has 14 residues. With 7 bases clipped from V and 2 bases from J, the junction kept 7 bases outside the gene matches. The CDR3 sequence: CASTPGQLQETQYF. The CDR3 DNA is TGTGCCAGCACCCCGGGACAGCTACAAGAGACCCAGTACTTC.

Details on this clonotype: A clone one base away is much larger, so this may be a read error. The chain has TRBV5-1 and TRBJ2-1; no reliable D call. Germline CDR1 is SGHRS and CDR2 is YFSETQ. The CDR3 sequence is 13 residues long. The CDR3 here is CASSLTPNNGQFF. The DNA of the CDR3 is TGCGCCAGCAGCTTGACACCCAACAATGGGCAGTTCTTC. Full variable domain (outside the CDR3, taken from reference TRBV5-1 and TRBJ2-1): KAGVTQTPRYLIKTRGQQVTLSCSPISGHRSVSWYQQTPGQGLQFLFEYFSETQRNKGNFPGRFSGRQFSNSRSEMNVSTLELGDSALYLCASSLTPNNGQFFGPGTRLTVL.

A few counts support this clonotype. This chain connects TRBV3-1 to TRBJ1-4; D unclear. CDR1 is LGHDT, CDR2 YNNKEL, per germline (reference sequence). Trimming took off 4 bases at V and 7 bases at J, with 16 bases between the two ends. This CDR3 comprises 15 residues. Here the CDR3 DNA reads TGTGCCAGCAGCCCCCTGACGGGTCGGACTGAAAAACTGTTTTTT. This gives the protein CASSPLTGRTEKLFF.

This clonotype was picked up many times. The V gene is TRBV20-1, the J gene TRBJ2-5, with D possibly being TRBD2 (5 bases). CDR3 length equals 15 residues. V lost 0 bases and J 4 bases, leaving 15 bases between the germline ends. Germline-derived CDR1 and CDR2 are DFQATT and SNEGSKA (reference sequence). The CDR3 loop reads CSARDEGGWRETQYF. For the CDR3, the DNA is TGCAGTGCTAGAGATGAGGGCGGGTGGAGAGAGACCCAGTACTTC.

Note on this clonotype: This clone may be a read error of a much larger clone one base away. The chain employs TRBV20-1 and TRBJ2-2, with no clear D. The CDR3 is 13 residues long. Trimming stripped 4 bases from V and 7 bases from J, with 13 bases between. Germline loops: CDR1 DFQATT, CDR2 SNEGSKA (reference sequence). Here the CDR3 reads CSAIDGCIGELFF. The CDR3 DNA reads TGCAGTGCTATTGACGGGTGTATCGGGGAGCTGTTTTTT.

As regards this clonotype: A read error may explain this, as a much larger clone is one base away. Because the CDR3 is missing its conserved closing phenylalanine or tryptophan, this is likely a read error. This sequence joins TRBV25-1 and TRBJ2-1, with D unresolved. CDR3 length: 15 amino acids. Trimming stripped 5 bases from V and 1 base from J, with 12 bases between. The V gene's germline CDR1 is MGHDK and CDR2 SYGVNS. CDR3 in DNA: TGTGCCAGCAGTAAGGGTGGTGGGTCCTACAATGAGCAGTTCCTC. Protein: CASSKGGGSYNEQFL.

This clonotype was counted at least ten times. The chain is built from TRBV20-1 and TRBJ2-1; the match to TRBD2 covers 14 bases. Germline values: CDR1 DFQATT, CDR2 SNEGSKA (reference sequence). This CDR3 spans 18 amino acids. V lost 0 bases, J lost 7 bases, and 11 bases stayed unmatched. Written as DNA, the CDR3 is TGCAGTGCTAGAGACGAATTCACCGGGACTAGCGGGGGAAATGAGCAGTTCTTC. Protein product: CSARDEFTGTSGGNEQFF.

This clonotype was detected ten times or more. The CDR3 nucleotides read TGTGCCAGCAGCTTAACGGGGACCCACACCGGGGAGCTGTTTTTT. Its translation: CASSLTGTHTGELFF. The chain couples TRBV7-8 to TRBJ2-2; D assignment may be TRBD1 or TRBD2 (5 bases each). The CDR3 sequence is 15 residues long. V lost 2 bases and J 3 bases, leaving 10 bases between the germline ends. Germline V CDR1 and CDR2: SGHVS, FQNEAQ.

Only a few counts were recorded for this clonotype. The chain has TRBV28 and TRBJ2-1, with 9 bases identical to TRBD2. Trimming removed 2 bases from V and 7 bases from J; junction bases left unmatched: 9. The CDR3 runs to 16 residues. Looked up from germline, CDR1 is MDHEN and CDR2 is SYDVKM. This CDR3 reads CASSLGSGRGWNEQFF. In DNA form, the CDR3 reads TGTGCCAGCAGTTTAGGTAGCGGGAGAGGGTGGAATGAGCAGTTCTTC. Drawing the rest from reference TRBV28 and TRBJ2-1, the complete variable domain is DVKVTQSSRYLVKRTGEKVFLECVQDMDHENMFWYRQDPGLGLRLIYFSYDVKMKEKGDIPEGYSVSREKKERFSLILESASTNQTSMYLCASSLGSGRGWNEQFFGPGTRLTVL.

To note about this clonotype: The junction shows a germline mismatch at one end, possibly a read error. This chain links TRBV7-2 with TRBJ1-4; 10 bases are a match to TRBD1. From germline, CDR1 is SGHTA and CDR2 FQGNSA. CDR3 size: 16 residues. CDR3 protein: CASSWDRGATNEKLVF. CDR3 bases: TGTGCCAGCAGCTGGGACAGGGGTGCAACTAATGAAAAACTGGTTTTT.

This clonotype was counted ten times or more. This chain joins TRBV5-8 and TRBJ2-3; no reliable D call. The CDR3 runs to 14 residues. The V end was cut by 0 bases, the J end by 2 bases, with 7 bases between. CDR1 SGHTS and CDR2 YDEGEE come from the germline V gene. The CDR3 reads CASSLVQDTDTQYF. DNA of the CDR3: TGTGCCAGCAGCTTGGTCCAGGACACAGATACGCAGTATTTT.

This clonotype was seen at least ten times. The chain combines TRBV6-5 with TRBJ2-2, with D tentatively TRBD2 (7 bases). Germline-derived CDR1 and CDR2 are MNHEY and SVGAGI. V was pared by 10 bases and J by 5 bases, with 20 bases between. The CDR3 extends over 15 amino acids. CDR3 nucleotides: TGTGCCACCTCATTCGACGAGGGGGGGACCGGGGAGCTGTTTTTT. The encoded protein is CATSFDEGGTGELFF.

To note about this clonotype: One end of the junction does not line up with germline, which may come from a read error. The gene calls are TRBV10-3 and TRBJ1-2; 9 bases align to TRBD1. Germline lookup yields CDR1 ENHRY and CDR2 SYGVKD. The CDR3 extends over 15 amino acids. In DNA, the CDR3 is TGTGCCATCAGTCCTAGACAGGGGGTTAACTATAGCTACACCTTC. Encoded protein: CAISPRQGVNYSYTF.

This clonotype showed up many times. V and J are TRBV19 and TRBJ2-7; 8 bases are a match to TRBD1. Germline assignment: CDR1 LNHDA and CDR2 SQIVND (reference sequence). The V and J ends lost 6 bases and 2 bases, in that order; junction bases with no gene match: 9. The CDR3 is 15 amino acids. CDR3 amino acids: CASRLSGQGPYEQYF. The CDR3 DNA sequence: TGTGCCAGTAGGCTTTCCGGACAGGGTCCCTACGAGCAGTACTTC.

In this sample, this clonotype turned up a few times. This may come from a read error, since a much larger clone is one base off. V usage is TRBV5-6 and J usage is TRBJ1-6; tentatively, D is TRBD1 (5 bases). This CDR3 is 13 amino acids long. Germline CDR1 SGHDT, CDR2 YYEEEE. CDR3 in DNA: TGTGCCAGCAGCGATACAGGAAATTCACCCCTCCGCTTT. Its protein product is CASSDTGNSPLRF.

Details on this clonotype: This may arise from a read error, as a much more abundant clone is one base away. V gene TRBV9 combines with J gene TRBJ2-2; 14 bases agree with TRBD2. The germline CDR1 and CDR2 sequences are SGDLS and YYNGEE. The CDR3 length is 18 residues. The CDR3 reads CASSGGLAGVTNAGELFF. The CDR3 nucleotides are TGTGCCAGCAGCGGGGGACTAGCGGGAGTTACGAACGCCGGGGAGCTGTTTTTT.

In its sample, this clonotype was seen many times. This chain joins TRBV4-1 and TRBJ2-1; 9 nucleotides agree with TRBD2. Germline CDR1 and CDR2: MGHRA and YSYEKL. The CDR3 is 15 residues long. The V and J ends lost 4 bases and 10 bases, in that order; junction bases with no gene match: 11. Here the CDR3 DNA reads TGCGCCAGCAGCCCCATTGGCGGGGGGGCCGGGGAGCAGTTCTTC. Amino acids: CASSPIGGGAGEQFF.

This clonotype appeared many times. The chain carries TRBV6-6 and TRBJ1-2; a possible D gene is TRBD1 (5 bases). The ends were cut back, 4 bases at V and 5 bases at J, with 11 bases in the middle. Germline V gene lookup returns CDR1 MNHNY and CDR2 SVGAGI (reference sequence). This CDR3 region has 13 residues. CDR3 region: CASSSGGRYGYTF. CDR3 DNA sequence: TGTGCCAGCAGTTCCGGGGGTAGATATGGCTACACCTTC.

Only a few counts were recorded for this clonotype. The chain recombines TRBV19 with TRBJ2-5; tentatively, D is TRBD1 (6 bases). CDR3 length: 11 residues. CDR1 and CDR2 (germline): LNHDA, SQIVND (reference sequence). The ends were cut back, 7 bases at V and 6 bases at J, with 9 bases in the middle. The CDR3: CASTDRKTQYF. The CDR3 nucleotides are TGTGCCAGTACTGACAGGAAGACCCAGTACTTC.

The table lists this clonotype with many counts. This chain connects TRBV7-2 to TRBJ2-3; D ambiguous. This CDR3 has 15 residues. Germline V CDR1 and CDR2: SGHTA, FQGNSA. V was pared by 5 bases and J by 3 bases, with 15 bases between. The CDR3 sequence is CASSLIVHGTDTQYF. As DNA, the CDR3 is TGTGCCAGCAGCCTAATCGTTCACGGGACAGATACGCAGTATTTT.

In the case of this clonotype: A much larger clone differs from this one at a single base, so this may be a read error. J is TRBJ2-2 and V is TRBV5-1; 14 bases match TRBD2. Germline trimming cut 3 bases from V and 5 bases from J; bases unmatched to any gene: 9. CDR1 is SGHRS and CDR2 is YFSETQ in the germline V gene. This CDR3 has 18 residues. This chain's CDR3 is CASSSSGLAGEITGELFF. In nucleotides, the CDR3 is TGCGCCAGCAGCTCCTCGGGACTAGCGGGAGAGATTACCGGGGAGCTGTTTTTT.

Turning to this clonotype: A much more abundant neighbour one base away suggests this may be a read error. The rearrangement uses TRBV20-1 and TRBJ1-5; D not resolved. This CDR3 comprises 14 residues. The germline V and J ends were trimmed by 1 base and 6 bases, with 13 bases remaining between them. Germline loops: CDR1 DFQATT, CDR2 SNEGSKA (reference sequence). CDR3 in DNA: TGCAGTGCTAGAGCGCCGACGTCAAGTCAGCCCCAGCATTTT. Protein: CSARAPTSSQPQHF.

Note on this clonotype: Since a much larger clone is just one base distant, this may be a read error. This chain uses TRBV6-5 with TRBJ2-2, with D perhaps given as TRBD1 or TRBD2 (6 bases each). The CDR3 has 15 residues. Germline V lookup: CDR1 MNHEY, CDR2 SVGAGI. The CDR3 spells CASSHPRGGTGELVF. The CDR3 DNA follows: TGTGCCAGCAGCCATCCGCGAGGGGGGACCGGGGAGCTGGTTTTT.

The chain joins TRBV7-2 to TRBJ2-2, with 11 bases identical to TRBD2. Germline-derived CDR1 and CDR2 are SGHTA and FQGNSA. The CDR3 length is 16 residues. V was clipped by 2 bases and J by 3 bases; unmatched bases: 2. The CDR3 coding sequence is TGTGCCAGCAGCTTATCTAGCGGGGGGTACACCGGGGAGCTGTTTTTT. Encoded protein: CASSLSSGGYTGELFF.

Concerning this clonotype: One base away lies a much larger clone, so this may be a sequencing read error. This CDR3 is CAGSLSIAGDTQYF. The CDR3 nucleotides are TGTGCCGGCAGTTTATCGATTGCCGGAGATACGCAGTATTTT. The chain carries TRBV27 and TRBJ2-3, with D hard to call. The germline gives CDR1 MNHEY, CDR2 SMNVEV (reference sequence). The CDR3 length is 14 residues.

This chain uses TRBV5-1 with TRBJ1-5, with D possibly being TRBD1 (5 bases). The CDR3 has 14 amino acids. V was clipped by 2 bases and J by 5 bases, with 11 bases between them. Germline assignment: CDR1 SGHRS and CDR2 YFSETQ. CDR3: CASSFSGFDQPQHF. The CDR3 region has the DNA TGCGCCAGCAGCTTTTCAGGGTTCGATCAGCCCCAGCATTTT.

CDR3 amino acids: CASSSYSGTTNTGELFF. CDR3 DNA sequence: TGTGCCAGCAGTTCTTACTCCGGGACTACGAACACCGGGGAGCTGTTTTTT. V usage is TRBV27 and J usage is TRBJ2-2; TRBD2 agrees at 7 bases. There are 17 residues in the CDR3. V was pared by 4 bases and J by 0 bases, with 8 bases of the junction left unmatched. CDR1 is MNHEY, CDR2 SMNVEV, per germline (reference sequence).